This entry features one T cell receptor beta chain sequence. The target antigen is unknown. Sampled blood was obtained at baseline, cycle 4 day 1, and cycle 7 day 1. The source of the sample is a study of OX40 agonist ivuxolimab in advanced cancers. Study background: Enrollees could have had prior anti-PD-1, anti-PD-L1 or anti-CTLA-4 therapy, which over 35% had received. Partial responses were achieved by three patients, of whom one had hepatocellular carcinoma and two had cutaneous melanoma. Study-wide findings and caveats: On average, CD8+ T cells had more expanded clones than CD4+.

Produced via immunoSEQ multiplex PCR; TCRdb's table is partial and in-frame only. Altogether 45,000 to 65,000 clones are present, 80% to 90% being singletons, with the ten largest covering 0.6% to 0.8%. The CDR3 extends over 15 amino acids. V shed 3 bases and J shed 0 bases, with 12 bases lying between them. Germline V gene sequence: CDR1 SGHNT, CDR2 YYREEE (reference sequence). This sequence joins TRBV5-4 and TRBJ1-1; D is ambiguous. This TCR was recovered from an adult with an advanced solid tumor such as melanoma, head and neck, liver or kidney cancer. The sample consisted of CD4+ or CD8+ T cells sorted from blood, taken in a trial of the OX40 agonist ivuxolimab. The CDR3 is CASSSERVVNTEAFF. As DNA, the CDR3 is TGTGCCAGCAGCTCCGAGCGTGTGGTGAACACTGAAGCTTTCTTT.